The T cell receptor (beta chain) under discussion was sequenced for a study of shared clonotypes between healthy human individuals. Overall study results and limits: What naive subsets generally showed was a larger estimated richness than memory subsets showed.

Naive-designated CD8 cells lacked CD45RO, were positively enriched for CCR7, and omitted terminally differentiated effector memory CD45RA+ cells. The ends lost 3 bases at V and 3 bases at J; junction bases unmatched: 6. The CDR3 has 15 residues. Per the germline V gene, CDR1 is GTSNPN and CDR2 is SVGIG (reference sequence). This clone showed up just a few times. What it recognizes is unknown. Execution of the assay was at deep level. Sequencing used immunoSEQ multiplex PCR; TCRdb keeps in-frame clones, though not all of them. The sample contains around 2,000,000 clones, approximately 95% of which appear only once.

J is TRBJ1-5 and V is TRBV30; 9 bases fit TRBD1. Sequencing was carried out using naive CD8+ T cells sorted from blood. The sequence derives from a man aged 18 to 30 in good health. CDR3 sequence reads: CAWSVLQGANQPQHF. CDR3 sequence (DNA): TGTGCCTGGAGCGTCCTACAGGGGGCCAATCAGCCCCAGCATTTT. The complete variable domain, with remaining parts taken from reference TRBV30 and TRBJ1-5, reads SQTIHQWPATLVQPVGSPLSLECTVEGTSNPNLYWYRQAAGRGLQLLFYSVGIGQISSEVPQNLSASRPQDRQFILSSKKLLLSDSGFYLCAWSVLQGANQPQHFGDGTRLSIL.